The entry that follows covers one T cell receptor beta chain sequence. This specimen comes from a study of neoadjuvant anti-PD-1 for oral cavity cancer. The germline V gene has CDR1 WSHSY and CDR2 SAAADI. With 5 bases clipped from V and 8 bases from J, the junction kept 3 bases outside the gene matches. The length of the CDR3 is 13 residues. Most tumor samples had approximately 4.6 ug input DNA in two replicates. The data were produced by immunoSEQ multiplex PCR, yet TCRdb's version contains in-frame clones alone and is incomplete. The data contain approximately 7,100 clones, around 49% of them singletons.

V and J are TRBV10-2 and TRBJ1-4; 9 nucleotides align to TRBD1. The input for sequencing was tumor tissue, taken before nivolumab (anti-PD-1) treatment. The receptor comes from a person between 35 and 79 years old with oral cavity squamous cell carcinoma. CDR3 in amino acids: CASSPQGAEKLFF. The DNA for the CDR3 is TGCGCCAGCAGTCCACAGGGGGCAGAAAAACTGTTTTTT.